There are a few counts of the clone carrying this T cell receptor beta chain. Its antigen remains unknown. UMIs and sample barcodes were carried by the TCR alpha and TCR beta cDNA libraries that 5'RACE produced using constant-segment primers. TCRdb passed the 5' RACE reads through MiXCR, listing each CDR3 protein once. Here the sample spans more than 15,000 distinct CDR3 sequences, 23% being singletons. These data originate in a study of T-cell memory formation after mild COVID-19. Study-level information: TCR clusters were mostly donor specific. Study conclusions and caveats: A balance of CD4 and CD8 characterized clones contracting day 15 to 85, whereas later expanders leaned CD4+. Among CD4+ contracting clones, most were CM and EM, and CD8+ ones EMRA.

Trimming left V 5 bases short and J 5 bases short, with 21 bases between. Per germline, CDR1 MNHEY and CDR2 SVGEGT. This CDR3 contains 16 residues. Sequencing was performed on PBMCs or a T cell subset sorted from them (not recorded which). The gene calls are TRBV6-2 or TRBV6-3 and TRBJ2-5, with no clear D. This TCR was sampled from a man younger than 30 who had mild COVID-19 (a few samples of this study predate the infection). Cell type and time point are not known. The CDR3 here is CASSTKRTPAWETQYF. CDR3 in DNA: TGTGCCAGCAGTACCAAACGGACCCCCGCATGGGAGACCCAGTACTTC.